This T cell receptor beta chain emerged from a study of cytotoxic CD8 clonotypes in ibrutinib-treated CLL. Profiling relied on immunoSEQ multiplex PCR, and the TCRdb table lists in-frame clones only, not all of them. The sample has some 300,000 clones, 80% seen once. The germline V gene has CDR1 MNHEY and CDR2 SVGAGI. CDR3 length: 16 residues. V trimming: 4 bases; J trimming: 1 base; junction bases outside the gene matches: 9. In regard to this clone: Its antigen is unknown.

General study points: Lymph node repertoires were not studied, and sampling times were unmatched.

The rearrangement links TRBV6-5 to TRBJ2-7, with 8 bases that match TRBD1. This receptor was obtained from a human donor with chronic lymphocytic leukemia. The sample in question was PBMCs, obtained before ibrutinib treatment. The CDR3 DNA follows: TGTGCCAGCAGTTCGACAGGGGTGGTGAAATCCTACGAGCAGTACTTC. It specifies CASSSTGVVKSYEQYF.